One sample yielded the 19 T cell receptor beta chains listed below, sequenced in a study of monozygotic twins with inflammatory bowel disease. TCRdb re-called the 5' RACE reads and gives one entry per CDR3 protein, without DNA. In total, the table holds tens of thousands of distinct CDR3 sequences. Sequencing input: blood. The receptors shown here come from a human donor with ulcerative colitis or Crohn's disease, or a healthy co-twin of an affected twin (not recorded which).

The CDR3 here is CASSTPTENIQYF. J is TRBJ2-4 and V is TRBV5-1. Germline V gene data show CDR1 as SGHRS and CDR2 as YFSETQ. This CDR3 has 13 amino acids.

CDR3 sequence: CASSLALGLAGGPHNEQFF. The chain has TRBV12-3 or TRBV12-4 and TRBJ2-1; TCRdb's assignment of TRBD2 cannot be checked, as there is no DNA. The CDR3 has 19 amino acids.

The chain is built from TRBV5-1 and TRBJ2-1; the D call of TRBD1 rests on TCRdb alone, since no DNA is present to check it. The germline gives CDR1 SGHRS, CDR2 YFSETQ. This CDR3 has 16 amino acids. The CDR3: CASSLLVTGSHNEQFF.

V gene TRBV5-1 combines with J gene TRBJ2-7; TCRdb picks TRBD2, but there is no DNA to check that call. This CDR3 has 18 residues. Per germline, CDR1 SGHRS and CDR2 YFSETQ. The CDR3 sequence: CASSLLSSGNRKSYEQYF.

The rearrangement links TRBV7-2 to TRBJ2-7; TCRdb's D gene call, TRBD1, goes unchecked for lack of DNA. The CDR3 covers 16 residues. The germline CDR1 and CDR2 sequences are SGHTA and FQGNSA. The CDR3 loop is CASSLIGTGTAYEQYF.

The rearrangement links TRBV12-3 or TRBV12-4 to TRBJ2-6; there is no DNA to check the TCRdb D call of TRBD1. This CDR3 region has 17 residues. CDR3 sequence reads: CASSYRTGISGANVLTF.

V is TRBV5-1 and J is TRBJ2-1; TCRdb designates TRBD1, a call that cannot be tested without DNA. The CDR3 sequence is 12 residues long. The germline gives CDR1 SGHRS, CDR2 YFSETQ. CDR3 sequence reads: CASSTPGVEQFF.

The rearrangement links TRBV20-1 to TRBJ2-3; without DNA, the TCRdb call of TRBD2 cannot be checked. CDR3 length: 13 residues. Germline loops: CDR1 DFQATT, CDR2 SNEGSKA (reference sequence). CDR3 residues: CSASEREGVSQYF.

The V call is TRBV10-3, the J call TRBJ1-1. This CDR3 region has 11 residues. In germline, CDR1 is ENHRY, CDR2 SYGVKD. The CDR3 here is CAISEGQGPFF.

The gene calls are TRBV24-1 and TRBJ1-5. CDR3 length: 13 residues. Germline V gene lookup returns CDR1 KGHDR and CDR2 SFDVKD. CDR3 region: CATAMEGNQPQHF.

The genes are TRBV20-1 and TRBJ2-6. Germline V gene sequence: CDR1 DFQATT, CDR2 SNEGSKA (reference sequence). The length of the CDR3 is 14 residues. The CDR3 sequence: CSASWSSGANVLTF.

The chain links TRBV12-3 or TRBV12-4 to TRBJ1-5; TCRdb lists TRBD1, though no DNA is available to test this call. The CDR3 consists of 16 residues. CDR3 protein: CASSPTGVYSNQPQHF.

This chain links TRBV4-2 with TRBJ2-3; TCRdb lists TRBD1, though no DNA is available to test this call. The germline V gene encodes CDR1 LGHNA and CDR2 YNFKEQ. The CDR3 consists of 16 residues. CDR3 loop: CASSQRTGGGTDTQYF.

The rearrangement uses TRBV5-6 and TRBJ2-1. The CDR3 loop spans 15 amino acids. Germline V gene data show CDR1 as SGHDT and CDR2 as YYEEEE. This CDR3 reads CASSLGPNSYNEQFF.

V gene TRBV6-5 combines with J gene TRBJ1-6; TCRdb indicates TRBD1, and absent DNA this call remains unverified. Looked up from germline, CDR1 is MNHEY and CDR2 is SVGAGI. The CDR3 runs to 17 residues. The CDR3 loop is CASSYSPLQGRNSPLHF.

This chain uses TRBV5-1 with TRBJ1-2. The CDR3 is 13 residues long. Germline CDR1 reads SGHRS; CDR2 reads YFSETQ. CDR3 region: CASSPDGSNGYTF. Full variable domain (remainder filled in from reference TRBV5-1 and TRBJ1-2): KAGVTQTPRYLIKTRGQQVTLSCSPISGHRSVSWYQQTPGQGLQFLFEYFSETQRNKGNFPGRFSGRQFSNSRSEMNVSTLELGDSALYLCASSPDGSNGYTFGSGTRLTVV.

The genes are TRBV2 and TRBJ1-5. The CDR3 runs 15 residues. Per the germline V gene, CDR1 is SNHLY and CDR2 is FYNNEI. CDR3 loop: CASSGQVSSNQPQHF.

The CDR3: CASSQQGPRRYEQYF. V is TRBV14 and J is TRBJ2-7; TCRdb lists TRBD1, though no DNA is available to test this call. Germline V lookup: CDR1 SGHDN, CDR2 FVKESK. The CDR3 extends over 15 amino acids.

This chain connects TRBV12-3 or TRBV12-4 to TRBJ1-2; lacking DNA, the TRBD1 call made by TCRdb goes unchecked. CDR3 length equals 14 residues. The CDR3 protein is CASSYRDRGRGYTF.